A selection of T cell receptor beta chains follows, all from one sample in a study of T cell responses to AZD1222 COVID-19 vaccine. Data came from immunoSEQ multiplex PCR; TCRdb stores just in-frame clones and leaves some out. The sample comprises 100,000 to 150,000 clones, roughly 90% of which are singletons, and 1.6% rests with the top ten. The sample was peripheral blood, taken on day 0 of AZD1222 vaccination. The receptors stem from an adult in good health. Each CDR3 is given without its conserved first and last residue.

TRBV11-1	TRBJ2-7	ASSRDRSSYEQY
TRBV25-1	TRBJ2-7	ASSEGPIGENHEQY
TRBV10-3	TRBJ1-2	AISESTASRTRSNYGYT
TRBV28	TRBJ1-5	ASSFRVNSNQPQH
TRBV6-2/TRBV6-3	TRBJ1-6	ASSYARQLYSPLH
TRBV14	TRBJ2-1	ASSQHSSTPYNEQF
TRBV28	TRBJ1-2	ASRQTGLGGYT
TRBV18	TRBJ1-1	ASSPPLNRAEVNTEAF
TRBV9	TRBJ1-6	ASSVDEGVDSPLH
TRBV19	TRBJ1-5	VSSSQSHSNQPQH
TRBV6-4	TRBJ1-2	ASSDKGQGQNGYT
TRBV2	TRBJ2-7	ASSGDPYEQY
TRBV3-1/TRBV3-2	TRBJ1-2	ASTYRQDLARGYT
TRBV7-8	TRBJ1-5	ASSLGRTGQQPQH
TRBV19	TRBJ1-5	ASTTFGGNNQPQH
TRBV7-2	TRBJ1-5	ASSSRTGGGQPQH
TRBV6-2/TRBV6-3	TRBJ2-1	ASSPFGTSGGVVQF
TRBV4-3	TRBJ2-6	ASSQSQGTSAGANVLT
TRBV14	TRBJ2-2	ASSHRLAGGSAGELF
TRBV5-4	TRBJ2-1	ASSLAGDLYNEQF
TRBV4-2	TRBJ1-6	ASSQGAWTDNSPLH
TRBV12-3/TRBV12-4	TRBJ2-2	ASATEPTGELF
TRBV3-1/TRBV3-2	TRBJ2-1	ASSQDPGQGGGNEQF
TRBV3-1/TRBV3-2	TRBJ2-3	ASSQDSITQY
TRBV29-1	TRBJ2-2	SAGQGELF
TRBV11-3	TRBJ2-1	ASSLGQVSYNEQF
TRBV19	TRBJ1-4	ASSTSTGVGEKLF
TRBV7-9	TRBJ1-2	ASSLTPERINYGYT
TRBV7-9	TRBJ1-4	ASSLGQSNEKLF
TRBV7-3	TRBJ2-3	ASSLDGAGSTDTQY
TRBV3-1/TRBV3-2	TRBJ1-2	ASSHKSVGGRANYGYT